This T cell receptor beta chain was recovered during a study of T cell repertoires in cytomegalovirus infection. Study results and caveats: CMV carriers with the relevant HLA were identified by cumulative public TCR beta family frequency.

The sample holds many counts of this clonotype. Its specificity is unknown. TCRdb re-derived calls from the reads in MiXCR, one entry per CDR3 protein. The sample lists approximately 43,000 distinct CDR3 sequences, around 20% occurring once. V was pared by 5 bases and J by 8 bases, with 7 bases between. This CDR3 comprises 11 residues. From germline, CDR1 is SGHTA and CDR2 FQGNSA. The TCR comes from a human donor in good health (CMV status not recorded). Some clones in this sample may be carry-over from other donors' samples. Sample: PBMCs, sequenced either directly or after in vitro stimulation (not recorded which). The V gene is TRBV7-2, the J gene TRBJ2-1, with D hard to call. The CDR3 coding sequence is TGTGCCAGCAGCCCGTACGATGAGCAGTTCTTC. Its protein product is CASSPYDEQFF.